The 22 T cell receptor beta chains listed next were all sequenced from one sample in a study of T cells in Graves' hyperthyroidism and ophthalmopathy. What was amplified from RNA transcripts were TCR beta CDR3 regions. The HTBI primer set served for first-round RT-PCR of the TCR CDR3. TCRdb redid the calling of the multiplex PCR reads with MiXCR, one entry per CDR3 protein. Among 300,000 to 400,000 distinct CDR3 sequences listed, more than 14% were seen once. The material sequenced was blood. Every receptor here comes from a woman aged 25 to 39 with Graves' ophthalmopathy.

This clonotype was counted ten times or more. The chain links TRBV12-3 or TRBV12-4 to TRBJ2-1; 12 positions agree with TRBD1. V trimming: 3 bases; J trimming: 4 bases; junction bases outside the gene matches: 13. CDR3 length: 19 residues. In DNA, the CDR3 is TGTGCCAGCAGTTTGGGACAGGGGGCGAGAGGTGCCCGATACAATGAGCAGTTCTTC. It is translated as CASSLGQGARGARYNEQFF.

This clonotype was recorded a few times. The chain links TRBV2 to TRBJ2-7; D is unresolved. The V gene's germline CDR1 is SNHLY and CDR2 FYNNEI. The CDR3 contains 12 residues. Between the trimmed V and J ends, which lost 7 bases and 5 bases, there was a span of 12 bases. The CDR3 DNA follows: TGTGCCAGCAAGCGACAATTAGACGAGCAGTACTTC. It encodes CASKRQLDEQYF.

Many counts were recorded for this clonotype. The rearrangement uses TRBV6-1 and TRBJ1-2; 8 nucleotides line up with TRBD1. Germline loops: CDR1 MNHNS, CDR2 SASEGT. Trimming took 10 bases from V and 4 from J; bases not matched to a gene: 11. This CDR3 has 14 residues. The CDR3 spells CATSPGQASYGYTF. CDR3 bases: TGTGCCACAAGTCCGGGACAGGCGAGCTATGGCTACACCTTC.

This clonotype has a count of ten or more. The rearrangement joins TRBV30 to TRBJ2-1; TRBD2 matches 8 bases. Germline CDR1 is GTSNPN and CDR2 is SVGIG (reference sequence). Germline trimming cut 2 bases from V and 6 bases from J; bases unmatched to any gene: 6. The CDR3 covers 14 residues. CDR3 loop: CAWSIGGALNEQFF. CDR3 coding DNA: TGTGCCTGGAGTATCGGGGGGGCCCTCAATGAGCAGTTCTTC.

This clonotype was seen at least ten times. The V gene is TRBV20-1, the J gene TRBJ2-1; no firm D call. The CDR3 is made up of 12 amino acids. The V gene's germline CDR1 is DFQATT and CDR2 SNEGSKA (reference sequence). V lost 5 bases and J lost 8, with 13 bases in between. In DNA, the CDR3 is TGCAGTGCTTACCACCTAGGCGATGAGCAGTTCTTC. Encoded protein: CSAYHLGDEQFF.

This clonotype has ten or more counts. The chain employs TRBV7-9 and TRBJ1-5; the match to TRBD1 covers 7 bases. CDR3 length: 14 residues. CDR1 and CDR2 from the germline V gene are SEHNR and FQNEAQ (reference sequence). Trimming cost V 4 bases and J 6 bases; bases outside gene matches: 6. CDR3 residues: CASSSTGAGQPQHF. The DNA of the CDR3 is TGTGCCAGCAGCTCCACAGGGGCGGGTCAGCCCCAGCATTTT.

This clonotype occurred many times. The chain combines TRBV6-1 with TRBJ2-7; D uncertain. Trimming stripped 7 bases from V and 0 bases from J, with 7 bases between. The V gene's germline CDR1 is MNHNS and CDR2 SASEGT. The CDR3 runs 12 residues. This CDR3 is CASTEHSYEQYF. The DNA of the CDR3 is TGTGCCAGCACAGAACACTCCTACGAGCAGTACTTC.

This clonotype came up many times. The genes are TRBV11-3 and TRBJ2-5, with a tentative D call TRBD1 (5 bases). Germline CDR1 and CDR2: SGHNT and YENEEA. The CDR3 contains 17 residues. V lost 1 base to trimming and J lost 2 bases, with 17 bases between them. The CDR3 bases are TGTGCCAGCAGCTTAGGGGGCCCCTCAGGAGTACAAGAGACCCAGTACTTC. Translation gives CASSLGGPSGVQETQYF.

This clonotype was counted at least ten times. The rearrangement links TRBV5-1 to TRBJ2-3; D is unclear. Germline CDR1 and CDR2: SGHRS and YFSETQ. CDR3 length: 12 amino acids. V lost 1 base to trimming and J lost 6 bases, with 6 bases between them. CDR3 residues: CASSLTDDTQYF. The CDR3 region has the DNA TGCGCCAGCAGCTTGACAGATGATACGCAGTATTTT.

V is TRBV15 and J is TRBJ1-2; D gene ambiguous. CDR3 length: 15 residues. V lost 0 bases and J 8 bases, leaving 16 bases between the germline ends. Germline V gene data show CDR1 as LNHNV and CDR2 as YYDKDF (reference sequence). The CDR3 region is CATSREYGFNTGYTF. DNA for the CDR3: TGTGCCACCAGCAGAGAGTATGGCTTCAACACGGGCTACACCTTC. Looking up the rest from reference TRBV15 and TRBJ1-2 gives the full variable domain: DAMVIQNPRYQVTQFGKPVTLSCSQTLNHNVMYWYQQKSSQAPKLLFHYYDKDFNNEADTPDNFQSRRPNTSFCFLDIRSPGLGDTAMYLCATSREYGFNTGYTFGSGTRLTVV.

This clonotype occurred a few times. This chain uses TRBV6-2 or TRBV6-3 with TRBJ1-6; D unclear. This CDR3 has 16 residues. The V gene's germline CDR1 is MNHEY and CDR2 SVGEGT. The germline V and J ends were trimmed by 2 bases and 6 bases, with 14 bases remaining between them. The CDR3 nucleotides are TGTGCCAGCAGTTACGGAACAGCTGGCTTTAATTCACCCCTCCACTTT. It encodes CASSYGTAGFNSPLHF.

In its sample, this clonotype was seen a few times. The chain recombines TRBV6-4 with TRBJ1-2; tentatively, D is TRBD1 (6 bases). V was trimmed by 0 bases and J by 6 bases, leaving 14 bases between them. CDR3 length: 15 amino acids. Germline CDR1 and CDR2: MRHNA and SNTAGT. As DNA, the CDR3 is TGTGCCAGCAGTGACTCGAAAAAAGGGGGAAATGGCTACACCTTC. Its translation: CASSDSKKGGNGYTF.

This clonotype was detected ten times or more. The rearrangement joins TRBV2 to TRBJ1-2, with a weak D call TRBD1 (5 bases). Germline assignment: CDR1 SNHLY and CDR2 FYNNEI. Trimming pared 5 bases from V and 6 bases from J, leaving 19 bases between. The CDR3 totals 15 residues. The CDR3 DNA reads TGTGCCAGCAGTACCACCCGGGGCAGCCAAAATGGCTACACCTTC. This encodes CASSTTRGSQNGYTF.

This clonotype was seen at least ten times. The J gene is TRBJ1-6, the V gene TRBV28; 7 bases fit TRBD1. The trim removed 4 bases at V and 0 bases at J, leaving 6 bases unmatched. CDR3 length equals 17 residues. Germline CDR1 and CDR2: MDHEN and SYDVKM. The CDR3 coding sequence is TGTGCCAGCAGTTCACTACAGGGGAACTCCTATAATTCACCCCTCCACTTT. Encoded protein: CASSSLQGNSYNSPLHF. Full variable domain (missing parts from reference TRBV28 and TRBJ1-6): DVKVTQSSRYLVKRTGEKVFLECVQDMDHENMFWYRQDPGLGLRLIYFSYDVKMKEKGDIPEGYSVSREKKERFSLILESASTNQTSMYLCASSSLQGNSYNSPLHFGNGTRLTVT.

J is TRBJ2-5 and V is TRBV5-4, with TRBD2 matching 9 bases. V lost 8 bases and J lost 5; bases outside the gene matches: 10. This CDR3 has 14 amino acids. CDR1 and CDR2 (germline): SGHNT, YYREEE (reference sequence). The CDR3: CASTAGTSRETQYF. Written as DNA, the CDR3 is TGTGCCAGTACCGCCGGGACTAGCAGGGAGACCCAGTACTTC.

The chain employs TRBV14 and TRBJ1-6; 8 nucleotides line up with TRBD1. Germline-derived CDR1 and CDR2 are SGHDN and FVKESK. The CDR3 totals 17 residues. V trimming: 5 bases; J trimming: 10 bases; junction bases outside the gene matches: 16. This CDR3 reads CASSSHSQGGRRSPLHF. The CDR3 DNA sequence: TGTGCCAGCAGCTCCCACTCACAGGGGGGTCGGCGCTCACCCCTCCACTTT.

This clonotype has a count of ten or more. The chain carries TRBV3-1 and TRBJ1-1; weak D call: TRBD1 (5 bases). CDR3 size: 16 residues. Germline CDR1 LGHDT, CDR2 YNNKEL (reference sequence). The germline V and J ends were trimmed by 0 bases and 8 bases, with 19 bases remaining between them. The chain's CDR3 is CASSQDRFRGITEAFF. In nucleotides, the CDR3 is TGTGCCAGCAGCCAAGATCGGTTTAGGGGAATAACCGAAGCTTTCTTT.

This rearrangement joins TRBV7-2 to TRBJ2-3; D perhaps matches TRBD1 (5 bases). Germline V gene data show CDR1 as SGHTA and CDR2 as FQGNSA. CDR3 length: 14 residues. Trimming left V 5 bases short and J 9 bases short, with 18 bases between. The CDR3 DNA reads as TGTGCCAGCAGCCAACTAAGTAATGGGGCCACGCAGTATTTT. Translating gives CASSQLSNGATQYF.

This clonotype was recorded at least ten times. The chain couples TRBV20-1 to TRBJ1-4, with no clear D. This CDR3 has 11 residues. V was cut by 5 bases and J by 8 bases, with 9 bases left in between. Per germline, CDR1 DFQATT and CDR2 SNEGSKA (reference sequence). DNA for the CDR3: TGCAGTGCTGACGATGGGGAAAAACTGTTTTTT. It is translated as CSADDGEKLFF.

The sample holds many counts of this clonotype. The J gene is TRBJ2-1, the V gene TRBV11-2; tentatively, D is TRBD2 (7 bases). V was cut by 1 base and J by 0 bases, with 13 bases left in between. The CDR3 has 17 residues. Per the germline V gene, CDR1 is SGHAT and CDR2 is FQNNGV. The CDR3 sequence: CASSLGGGGISYNEQFF. CDR3 DNA: TGTGCCAGCAGCTTAGGAGGGGGGGGGATCTCCTACAATGAGCAGTTCTTC.

This clonotype was seen at least ten times. The J gene is TRBJ1-4, the V gene TRBV7-3; no definite D call. Germline V gene lookup returns CDR1 SGHTA and CDR2 FQGTGA. The V gene lost 5 bases and the J gene lost 0 bases, with 25 bases spanning the gap. The CDR3 is 20 residues long. In nucleotides, the CDR3 is TGTGCCAGCAGCGTAAGGTCTGAAGGAAAGGCGGACGCAACTAATGAAAAACTGTTTTTT. This codes for CASSVRSEGKADATNEKLFF.

This clonotype came up many times. The V and J genes are TRBV12-3 or TRBV12-4 and TRBJ2-1; TRBD2 matches at 8 bases. The trim removed 7 bases at V and 5 bases at J, leaving 7 bases unmatched. The CDR3 is made up of 14 amino acids. The DNA for the CDR3 is TGTGCCAGCACCCTGACTAGCGCCCACAATGAGCAGTTCTTC. Its translation is CASTLTSAHNEQFF.